This T cell receptor (beta chain) came from a study of cytomegalovirus exposure and HLA in healthy donors. About the research overall: Sequencing of about 179 million T cells in an earlier analysis found 95 million to 120 million unique TCR beta sequences.

The PCR contained 60 Vbeta and 13 Jbeta primers. Assay: immunoSEQ multiplex PCR; the TCRdb copy retains only in-frame clones and omits some. The sample holds more than 45,000 clones. General study results and limits: Researchers counted over 150 TCR beta chains as cytomegalovirus-associated. Earlier findings revealed that most TCR beta V segments proved productive either about 87% or about 30% of the time.

The CDR3 has 14 residues. Germline V lookup: CDR1 MGHRA, CDR2 YSYEKL. The V and J ends lost 6 bases and 4 bases, in that order; junction bases with no gene match: 6. A word on this clone: Its specificity is unknown.

The gene calls are TRBV4-1 and TRBJ2-5; TRBD1 matches 9 bases. The clonotype was recovered from a woman aged 40 to 49 in good health and CMV-seronegative. Sequencing was performed on PBMCs. The DNA for the CDR3 is TGCGCCAGCAGTCTTACACAGGGGGCAGAGACCCAGTACTTC. Its translation is CASSLTQGAETQYF.